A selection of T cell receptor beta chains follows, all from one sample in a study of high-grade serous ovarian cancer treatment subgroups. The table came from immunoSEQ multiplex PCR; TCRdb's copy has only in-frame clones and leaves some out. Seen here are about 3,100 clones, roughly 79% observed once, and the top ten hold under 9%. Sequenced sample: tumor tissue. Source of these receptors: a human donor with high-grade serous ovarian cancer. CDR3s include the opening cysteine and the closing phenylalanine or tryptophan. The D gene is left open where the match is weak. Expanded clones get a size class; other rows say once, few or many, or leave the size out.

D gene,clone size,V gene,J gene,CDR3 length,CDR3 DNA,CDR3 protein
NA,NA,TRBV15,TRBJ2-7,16,TGTGCCACCAGCAGTAGACCCCAATTCTCCTCCTACGGGCAGTACTTC,CATSSRPQFSSYGQYF
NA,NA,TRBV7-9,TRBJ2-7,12,TGTGCCAGCGGGGACGGCTCCTACGAGCAGTACTTC,CASGDGSYEQYF
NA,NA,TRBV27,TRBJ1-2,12,TGTGCCGGGCAGAGGGGAAACTATGGCTACACCTTC,CAGQRGNYGYTF
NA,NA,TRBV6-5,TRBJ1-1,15,TGTGCCAGCAGCCCTGTCGGAGGGGTGAACACTGAAGCTTTCTTT,CASSPVGGVNTEAFF
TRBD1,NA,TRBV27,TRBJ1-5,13,TGTGCCAGCAGACTACAGGGGCATCAGCCCCAGCATTTT,CASRLQGHQPQHF
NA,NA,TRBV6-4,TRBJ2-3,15,TGTGCCAGCAGTGAAGGGGGAGCAAGCACAGATACGCAGTATTTT,CASSEGGASTDTQYF
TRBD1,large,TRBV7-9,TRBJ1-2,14,TGTGCCAGTACCGCCGGGACAGGGGGTAAAGGCTACACCTTC,CASTAGTGGKGYTF
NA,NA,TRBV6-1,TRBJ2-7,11,TGTGCCAGCAGGGGATACTACGAGCAGTACTTC,CASRGYYEQYF
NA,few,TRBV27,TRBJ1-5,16,TGTGCCAGCAGTTTGCGGGGACGATTAGGCAATCAGCCCCAGCATTTT,CASSLRGRLGNQPQHF
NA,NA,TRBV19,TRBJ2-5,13,TGTGCCAGTAGTATAGATGAGGGGGAGACCCAGTACTTC,CASSIDEGETQYF
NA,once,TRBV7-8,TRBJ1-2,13,TGTGCCAGCAGCTTAGAGCATTATTGGGGCTACACCTTC,CASSLEHYWGYTF
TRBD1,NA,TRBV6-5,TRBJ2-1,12,TGTGCCAGCAGCTCAGGGGGAAATGAGCAGTTCTTC,CASSSGGNEQFF
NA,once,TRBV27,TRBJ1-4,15,TGTGCCAGCAGTCCCCGGGGGGACCAACGTGAAAAACTGTTTTTT,CASSPRGDQREKLFF
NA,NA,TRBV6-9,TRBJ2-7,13,TGTGCCAGCAGTTACTCCTACTCCTACGAGCAGTACTTC,CASSYSYSYEQYF
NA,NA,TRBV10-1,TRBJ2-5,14,TGCGCCAGCAATCTTTTAGGGGTTGGGGAGACCCAGTACTTC,CASNLLGVGETQYF
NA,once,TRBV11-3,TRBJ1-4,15,TGTGCCAGCAGCTCCCGGAAAAAGGGTAATGAAAAACTGTTTTTT,CASSSRKKGNEKLFF
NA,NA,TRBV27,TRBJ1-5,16,TGTGCCAGCAGTTTATCAGCAGGTCGCAGCAATCAGCCCCAGCATTTT,CASSLSAGRSNQPQHF
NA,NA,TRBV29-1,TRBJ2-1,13,TGCAGCGCAAAGGGGAGACTCTACAATGAGCAGTTCTTC,CSAKGRLYNEQFF
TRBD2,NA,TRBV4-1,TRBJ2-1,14,TGCGCCAGCAGCCGGACTAGCGGGAGCAATGAGCAGTTCTTC,CASSRTSGSNEQFF
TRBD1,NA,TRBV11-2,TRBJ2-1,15,TGTGCCAGCAGCTTAGAGGGACAGGCATACAATGAGCAGTTCTTC,CASSLEGQAYNEQFF
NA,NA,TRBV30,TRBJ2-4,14,TGTGCCTGGAGTGTCCGGGAAAGCAAAAACATTCAGTACTTC,CAWSVRESKNIQYF
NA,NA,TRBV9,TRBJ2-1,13,TGTGCCAGCAGCGTACTAGCGAACAATGAGCAGTTCTTC,CASSVLANNEQFF
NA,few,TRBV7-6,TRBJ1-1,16,TGTGCCAGCAGCTTAGGAGGTCAGGGACGGAAAACTGAAGCTTTCTTT,CASSLGGQGRKTEAFF
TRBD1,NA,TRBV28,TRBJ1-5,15,TGTGCCAGCAGCAACAGACAGGGGGGCAATCAGCCCCAGCATTTT,CASSNRQGGNQPQHF
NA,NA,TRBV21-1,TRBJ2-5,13,TGTGCCACCGAACTTGGGGGCGATGAGACCCAGTACTTC,CATELGGDETQYF
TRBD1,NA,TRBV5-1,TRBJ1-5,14,TGCGCCAGCAGCGTAACACGGGACAGTCAGCCCCAGCATTTT,CASSVTRDSQPQHF
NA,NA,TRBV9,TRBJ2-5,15,TGTGCCAGCAGCCCCCGTCGGACGTCCCAAGAGACCCAGTACTTC,CASSPRRTSQETQYF
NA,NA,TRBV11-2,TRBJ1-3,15,TGTGCCAGCAGCTTATCCCCAGGGACTGGAAACACCATATATTTT,CASSLSPGTGNTIYF
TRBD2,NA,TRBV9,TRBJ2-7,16,TGTGCCAGCAGCGTAGATGCTAGCGGGAGGGTCTACGAGCAGTACTTC,CASSVDASGRVYEQYF
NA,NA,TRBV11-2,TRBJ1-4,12,TGTGCCAGCAGCTTAGGGGGAGAAAAACTGTTTTTT,CASSLGGEKLFF
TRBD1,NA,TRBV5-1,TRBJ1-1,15,TGCGCCAGCACCCTTGGATTAGGGGGCAGTACTGAAGCTTTCTTT,CASTLGLGGSTEAFF
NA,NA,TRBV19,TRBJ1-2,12,TGTGCCAGTAGTATCCCAGCCTATGGCTACACCTTC,CASSIPAYGYTF
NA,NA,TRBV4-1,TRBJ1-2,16,TGCGCCAGCAGCTTCGCTAGGAACCGAAAGACCTATGGCTACACCTTC,CASSFARNRKTYGYTF
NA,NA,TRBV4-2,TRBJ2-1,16,TGTGCCAGCAGCCAAGAGGCCACTAGCTCCTACAATGAGCAGTTCTTC,CASSQEATSSYNEQFF
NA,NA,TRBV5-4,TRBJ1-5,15,TGTGCCAGCAGCTTGGGCGGTAGCCCCAATCAGCCCCAGCATTTT,CASSLGGSPNQPQHF
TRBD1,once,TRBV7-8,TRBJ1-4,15,TGTGCCAGCAGCTTACCCGGGACAGGGAATGAAAAACTGTTTTTT,CASSLPGTGNEKLFF
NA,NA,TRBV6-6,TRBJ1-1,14,TGTGCCAGCGGTTACTCTCACGGGAACACTGAAGCTTTCTTT,CASGYSHGNTEAFF
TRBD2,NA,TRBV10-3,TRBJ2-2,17,TGTGCCATCAGTGAGTCAAGGACTAGCGGGATGGCCGGGGAGCTGTTTTTT,CAISESRTSGMAGELFF
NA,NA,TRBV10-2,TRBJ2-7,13,TGCGCCAGCAGTGGCACCCTAGCCTACGAGCAGTACTTC,CASSGTLAYEQYF
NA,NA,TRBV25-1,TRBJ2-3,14,TGTGCCAGCAGTCCCCCCGGGGATTCAGATACGCAGTATTTT,CASSPPGDSDTQYF
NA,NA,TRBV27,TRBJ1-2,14,TGTGCCAGCAGTTTAATGGCCGGGTCGGGCGGCTACACCTTC,CASSLMAGSGGYTF
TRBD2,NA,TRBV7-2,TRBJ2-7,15,TGTGCCAGCAGCTTAGCTAGCGGGATGACCTACGAGCAGTACTTC,CASSLASGMTYEQYF
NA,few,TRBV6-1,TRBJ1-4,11,TGTGCCAGCAGTAGCCGGGATGCACTGTTTTTT,CASSSRDALFF
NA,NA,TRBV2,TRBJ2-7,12,TGTGCCAGCCGAATAAGTCGGGGCGAGCAGTACTTC,CASRISRGEQYF
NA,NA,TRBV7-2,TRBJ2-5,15,TGTGCCAGCAAGAAAACGGGACGGAGCCAAGAGACCCAGTACTTC,CASKKTGRSQETQYF
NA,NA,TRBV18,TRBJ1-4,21,TGTGCCAGCTCACAATGGCCAAATACACAGGGAGGAGACTCAACTAATGAAAAACTGTTTTTT,CASSQWPNTQGGDSTNEKLFF
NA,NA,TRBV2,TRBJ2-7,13,TGTGCCAGCAGCGGAGGGCCGGACTACGAGCAGTACTTC,CASSGGPDYEQYF
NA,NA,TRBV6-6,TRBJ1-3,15,TGTGCCAGCAGTAATACAGGAATCTCTGGAAACACCATATATTTT,CASSNTGISGNTIYF
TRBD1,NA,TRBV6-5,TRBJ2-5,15,TGTGCCAGCAGTTACTCGACAGGGTACCAAGAGACCCAGTACTTC,CASSYSTGYQETQYF
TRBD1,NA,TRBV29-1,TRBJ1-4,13,TGCAGCGCTCAGGGGGGATCTAGGGAAAAACTGTTTTTT,CSAQGGSREKLFF
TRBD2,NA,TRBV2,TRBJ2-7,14,TGTGCCAGCAACCCTGGGCGGGAGGTCGACGAGCAGTACTTC,CASNPGREVDEQYF
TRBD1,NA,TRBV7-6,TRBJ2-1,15,TGTGCCAGCAGCTTCACTTCGGGACAGGGGAATGAGCAGTTCTTC,CASSFTSGQGNEQFF
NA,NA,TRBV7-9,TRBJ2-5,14,TGTGCCAGCAGCTTCGCGGGGGCGCAGAAGACCCAGTACTTC,CASSFAGAQKTQYF
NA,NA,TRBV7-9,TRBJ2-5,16,TGTGCCAGCAGCTTGACACTTCGACTGCCTAAAGAGACCCAGTACTTC,CASSLTLRLPKETQYF
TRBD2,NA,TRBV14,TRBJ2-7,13,TGTGCCAGCAGCCAAGTGAGGGAGGGATCTCAGTACTTC,CASSQVREGSQYF